These 18 T cell receptor beta chains were all obtained from the same sample, sequenced in a study of blood T cell repertoires in COVID-19. The method was immunoSEQ multiplex PCR; TCRdb's version includes in-frame clones alone and lacks a portion of them. The sample records roughly 350,000 clones, about 93% being singletons. Input material: peripheral blood. All receptors derive from a young woman who had recovered from COVID-19.

V and J are TRBV13 and TRBJ1-1; unclear D gene. Germline V gene data show CDR1 as PRHDT and CDR2 as FYEKMQ (reference sequence). Trimming took 3 bases from V and 4 from J, leaving 18 bases between them. The CDR3 totals 16 residues. The CDR3 sequence is CASSFFAGEVGTEAFF. For the CDR3, the DNA is TGTGCCAGCAGCTTTTTCGCGGGCGAAGTGGGCACTGAAGCTTTCTTT.

The chain carries TRBV5-4 and TRBJ2-5; D gene ambiguous. V lost 4 bases to trimming and J lost 4 bases, with 14 bases between them. The germline V gene has CDR1 SGHNT and CDR2 YYREEE (reference sequence). The CDR3 has 14 amino acids. This CDR3 is CASSLPGPGETQYF. Here the CDR3 DNA reads TGTGCCAGCAGCCTCCCTGGCCCGGGAGAGACCCAGTACTTC.

The V gene is TRBV27, the J gene TRBJ2-1; 10 nucleotides align to TRBD2. The CDR3 extends over 17 amino acids. The germline CDR1 and CDR2 sequences are MNHEY and SMNVEV (reference sequence). V was clipped by 3 bases and J by 1 base; unmatched bases: 6. This CDR3 reads CASSFLSGRMSYNEQFF. The CDR3 region has the DNA TGTGCCAGCAGTTTTCTTAGCGGGAGGATGTCCTACAATGAGCAGTTCTTC.

CDR3 region: CASSLRRLEEETQYF. As DNA, the CDR3 is TGTGCCAGCAGCTTACGTAGACTAGAGGAAGAGACCCAGTACTTC. This sequence joins TRBV7-9 and TRBJ2-5, with D tentatively TRBD2 (6 bases). The V end lost 2 bases, the J end lost 3 bases, and 13 bases lay between the germline ends. CDR1 and CDR2 (germline): SEHNR, FQNEAQ (reference sequence). The CDR3 extends over 15 amino acids. Full variable domain (remainder filled in from reference TRBV7-9 and TRBJ2-5): DTGVSQNPRHKITKRGQNVTFRCDPISEHNRLYWYRQTLGQGPEFLTYFQNEAQLEKSRLLSDRFSAERPKGSFSTLEIQRTEQGDSAMYLCASSLRRLEEETQYFGPGTRLLVL.

The rearrangement joins TRBV20-1 to TRBJ2-1; 9 nucleotides agree with TRBD2. The V and J ends lost 3 bases and 7 bases, in that order; junction bases with no gene match: 7. CDR1 DFQATT and CDR2 SNEGSKA come from the germline V gene (reference sequence). CDR3 length equals 14 residues. Here the CDR3 reads CSASSGTSFNEQFF. The CDR3 region has the DNA TGCAGTGCTAGTTCCGGGACTAGCTTTAATGAGCAGTTCTTC.

This clone was counted only a few times. The chain combines TRBV4-2 with TRBJ1-2, with D possibly TRBD1 on 6 matching bases. With 4 bases removed from V and 1 base from J, the gap between germline ends came to 13 bases. Per germline, CDR1 LGHNA and CDR2 YNFKEQ. The CDR3 runs 15 residues. The CDR3 nucleotides read TGTGCCAGCAGCCCAACCAGGGGTCTTAACTATGGCTACACCTTC. Translated, it gives CASSPTRGLNYGYTF.

V usage is TRBV9 and J usage is TRBJ2-2, with TRBD2 as a possible D gene (6 bases). V was pared by 2 bases and J by 9 bases, with 17 bases between. The germline gives CDR1 SGDLS, CDR2 YYNGEE. The CDR3 is made up of 15 amino acids. DNA of the CDR3: TGTGCCAGCAGCGTCCGGGACTCCACGTTGAGGGAGCTGTTTTTT. Translation: CASSVRDSTLRELFF. Based on the CDR3 plus reference TRBV9 and TRBJ2-2, the full variable domain is DSGVTQTPKHLITATGQRVTLRCSPRSGDLSVYWYQQSLDQGLQFLIQYYNGEERAKGNILERFSAQQFPDLHSELNLSSLELGDSALYFCASSVRDSTLRELFFGEGSRLTVL.

This clone has just one count. This sequence joins TRBV19 and TRBJ2-1, with TRBD2 matching 9 bases. With 0 bases clipped from V and 5 bases from J, the junction kept 5 bases outside the gene matches. CDR1 is LNHDA and CDR2 is SQIVND in the germline V gene (reference sequence). This CDR3 has 16 amino acids. CDR3 residues: CASSIDLLAGHNEQFF. CDR3 in DNA: TGTGCCAGTAGTATAGATCTACTAGCGGGCCACAATGAGCAGTTCTTC. Based on the CDR3 plus reference TRBV19 and TRBJ2-1, the full variable domain is DGGITQSPKYLFRKEGQNVTLSCEQNLNHDAMYWYRQDPGQGLRLIYYSQIVNDFQKGDIAEGYSVSREKKESFPLTVTSAQKNPTAFYLCASSIDLLAGHNEQFFGPGTRLTVL.

The chain couples TRBV5-8 to TRBJ1-5, with TRBD1 matching 8 bases. This CDR3 region has 14 residues. Trimming removed 4 bases from V and 5 bases from J; junction bases left unmatched: 5. Per the germline V gene, CDR1 is SGHTS and CDR2 is YDEGEE. CDR3 protein: CASSATGDHQPQHF. The DNA for the CDR3 is TGTGCCAGCAGCGCGACAGGGGATCATCAGCCCCAGCATTTT.

On this clone: In the same sample, other DNA sequences code for this CDR3. The rearrangement joins TRBV5-4 to TRBJ1-3; D uncertain. The germline V gene encodes CDR1 SGHNT and CDR2 YYREEE (reference sequence). This CDR3 contains 15 residues. V lost 1 base and J lost 1, with 9 bases in between. In DNA form, the CDR3 reads TGTGCCAGCAGCTTGCAAGGGAGGTCTGGAAACACCATATATTTT. It yields the protein CASSLQGRSGNTIYF.

V and J are TRBV18 and TRBJ2-1; TRBD2 aligns across 8 bases. Germline V gene lookup returns CDR1 KGHSH and CDR2 LQKENI. This CDR3 comprises 15 residues. J was trimmed by 3 bases and V by 10 bases; bases with no gene match: 11. This CDR3 is CANSRAGEVYNEQFF. The DNA of the CDR3 is TGTGCCAACTCTAGAGCGGGAGAGGTCTACAATGAGCAGTTCTTC.

V and J are TRBV7-9 and TRBJ1-1; 10 bases are a match to TRBD1. From germline, CDR1 is SEHNR and CDR2 FQNEAQ (reference sequence). Trimming took 4 bases from V and 4 from J; bases not matched to a gene: 12. The CDR3 extends over 17 amino acids. CDR3 region: CASSSPTTGGWGTEAFF. CDR3 nucleotides: TGTGCCAGCAGCTCACCTACGACAGGGGGCTGGGGCACTGAAGCTTTCTTT. The entire variable domain, with the rest obtained from reference TRBV7-9 and TRBJ1-1, is as follows: DTGVSQNPRHKITKRGQNVTFRCDPISEHNRLYWYRQTLGQGPEFLTYFQNEAQLEKSRLLSDRFSAERPKGSFSTLEIQRTEQGDSAMYLCASSSPTTGGWGTEAFFGQGTRLTVV.

V and J are TRBV5-3 and TRBJ1-2; possibly TRBD1 for D (6 bases). TRBV5-3 is recorded as an ORF, its role being uncertain. Trimming cost V 4 bases and J 2 bases, with 18 bases left between them. The CDR3 loop spans 16 amino acids. CDR3 nucleotide sequence: TGTGCCAGAAGCCGTAGGTGGTCAGGGGCCAACTATGGCTACACCTTC. Translating it yields CARSRRWSGANYGYTF.

This clone was seen just once. The chain employs TRBV5-1 and TRBJ1-1; no definite D call. Germline CDR1 and CDR2: SGHRS and YFSETQ. Trimming removed 2 bases at V and 1 base at J, with 21 bases between. The CDR3 is 18 residues long. The CDR3 protein is CASSFTGRAGTGNTEAFF. For the CDR3, the DNA is TGCGCCAGCAGCTTTACGGGGAGGGCAGGAACGGGGAACACTGAAGCTTTCTTT.

The gene calls are TRBV5-1 and TRBJ2-3; 9 bases are a match to TRBD2. This CDR3 region has 16 residues. CDR1 and CDR2 (germline): SGHRS, YFSETQ. V lost 3 bases and J lost 2; bases outside the gene matches: 7. The CDR3 sequence is CASSSLAGVPTDTQYF. CDR3 nucleotides: TGCGCCAGCAGCTCTTTAGCGGGAGTCCCCACAGATACGCAGTATTTT.

This clone was observed a handful of times. The CDR3 is CATSSRENYGYTF. CDR3 in DNA: TGTGCCACCAGTAGCAGGGAAAACTATGGCTACACCTTC. The genes are TRBV24-1 and TRBJ1-2; D is perhaps TRBD1 (5 bases). From germline, CDR1 is KGHDR and CDR2 SFDVKD. The CDR3 has 13 residues. Trimming shortened V by 6 bases and J by 2 bases, and 9 bases separated the two germline ends.

The chain recombines TRBV19 with TRBJ1-1, with D hard to call. The germline V gene has CDR1 LNHDA and CDR2 SQIVND (reference sequence). CDR3 length: 13 residues. V lost 6 bases, J lost 10 bases, and 18 bases lay in between. The CDR3, as DNA: TGTGCCAGTAGCCCCGGTGGTATTTCGGGAGCTTTCTTT. Protein product: CASSPGGISGAFF.

The chain has TRBV7-2 and TRBJ1-2; D remains ambiguous. Trimming took 2 bases from V and 4 from J, leaving 17 bases between them. Germline V lookup: CDR1 SGHTA, CDR2 FQGNSA. CDR3 length: 16 amino acids. CDR3 DNA: TGTGCCAGCAGCTTAACCCCTAGCGTGCAGGCCTATGGCTACACCTTC. This translates into CASSLTPSVQAYGYTF.